This note documents a single T cell receptor (beta chain) sequence. Its antigen is still unknown. Per-base quality was not reported, and no clone a single base away is much larger than it. Libraries came from RT-PCR. Sequencing took place on an Illumina HiSeq 2500. TCRdb reanalyzed the raw reads on its own, using fastp at Q25 for trimming and MiXCR for clone calling, and kept in-frame beta chains. Rows matching on CDR3 protein sequence are summarized as one entry with the most common DNA and genes. The sample table holds more than 15,000 distinct CDR3 sequences, of which around 70% were seen once. The ten largest clonotypes hold under 2.5% of the sample. The sample is drawn from a study of yellow fever vaccine responses in identical twins (dated by TCRdb to 2017 to 2018). At the level of the whole study: Focusing on identical twins, the study followed the T cell clones that responded to the vaccine, and did so with precision. General study outcomes and caveats: According to the authors, the vaccine-induced T cell response in identical twins seemed to be partly convergent and partly specific to each individual.

Taken from cysteine to phenylalanine, the CDR3 has 11 residues. Only the CDR3 DNA is retained, 33 bases long and in frame from the first base. From the germline V gene (reference sequence), CDR1 is DFQATT and CDR2 is SNEGSKA. V sheds 2 bases and J sheds 8 bases, leaving 7 bases between their ends. The rearrangement combines TRBV20-1 with TRBJ2-1; the D gene lacks a confident call. The source is a woman between 18 and 30 years old who received the yellow fever vaccine. Donor details come from another sample of the same person, matched by shared clones. Sequences were derived from T cells from blood (PBMCs), unsorted or a sorted subset (not recorded which), sampled before or after yellow fever vaccination (not recorded which). The nucleotide sequence is TGCAGTGCTAGATATTTAGATGAGCAGTTCTTC. This yields the protein CSARYLDEQFF.